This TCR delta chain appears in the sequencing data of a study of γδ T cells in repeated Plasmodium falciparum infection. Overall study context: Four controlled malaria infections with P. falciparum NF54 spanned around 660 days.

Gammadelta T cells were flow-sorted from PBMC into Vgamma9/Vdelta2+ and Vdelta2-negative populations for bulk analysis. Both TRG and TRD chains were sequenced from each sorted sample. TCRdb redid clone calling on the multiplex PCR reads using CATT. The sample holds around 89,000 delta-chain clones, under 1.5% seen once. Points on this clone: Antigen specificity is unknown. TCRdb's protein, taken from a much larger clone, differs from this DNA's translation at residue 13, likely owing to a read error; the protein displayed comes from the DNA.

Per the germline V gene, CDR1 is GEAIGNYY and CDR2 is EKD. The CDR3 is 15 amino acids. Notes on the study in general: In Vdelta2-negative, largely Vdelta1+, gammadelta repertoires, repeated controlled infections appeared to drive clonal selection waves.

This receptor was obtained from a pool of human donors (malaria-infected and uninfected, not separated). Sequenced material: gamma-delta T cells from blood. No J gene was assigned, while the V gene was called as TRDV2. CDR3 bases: TGTGCCTGTGTTCGCACAGAGTCGTACGGGCCTAAACCCATCTTT. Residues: CACVRTESYGPKPIF.